The 4 T cell receptor beta chains below all came from one sample that was sequenced in a study of blood T cell repertoires in COVID-19 (dated by TCRdb to 2019 to 2021). Library method: the immunoSEQ multiplex PCR assay. TCRdb provides this immuneACCESS table in a form limited to in-frame rearrangements. Some clones are lacking; in checked studies, under half of them reflect an unresolved V gene, and why the rest are absent is not known. The sample table holds approximately 140,000 clones, of which 80% to 85% were seen once. The leading ten clones occupy 4.5% to 6% of the sample. The source material was PBMCs or T cells enriched from blood (not recorded which). The receptors were gathered from a woman between 45 and 60 years old who had been exposed to COVID-19.

This clone occurred once. The chain uses TRBV4-1 and TRBJ1-1; D remains unclear. V gave up 0 bases and J gave up 5 bases, with 7 bases separating them. Germline values: CDR1 MGHRA, CDR2 YSYEKL. There are 13 residues in the CDR3. CDR3 DNA sequence: TGCGCCAGCAGCCAAGAGTTCAGGACTGAAGCTTTCTTT. Translated, it gives CASSQEFRTEAFF.

This clone was picked up one time. For the CDR3, the DNA is TGTGCCAGCAGCCCCAGAAAGGCCCTTAATAGCAGGGGAAGGGCCCAGTACTTC. This codes for CASSPRKALNSRGRAQYF. The V call is TRBV3-1 (or the pseudogene TRBV3-2), the J call TRBJ2-5, with D perhaps TRBD1 (6 bases). The V gene's germline CDR1 is LGHDT and CDR2 YNNKEL (reference sequence). The CDR3 length is 18 residues. The V end was cut by 4 bases, the J end by 9 bases, with 30 bases between.

The rearrangement uses TRBV6-1 and TRBJ1-1; the D is unclear. The length of the CDR3 is 14 residues. V lost 4 bases and J lost 8, with 17 bases in between. Germline values: CDR1 MNHNS, CDR2 SASEGT. CDR3 in DNA: TGTGCCAGCAGTGCAGCTCGGCGGACTCCGGAAGCTTTCTTT. It translates to CASSAARRTPEAFF.

This sequence joins TRBV5-8 and TRBJ2-1, with 7 bases fitting TRBD2. The CDR3 extends over 16 amino acids. V was clipped by 0 bases and J by 0 bases; unmatched bases: 3. CDR1 and CDR2 from the germline V gene are SGHTS and YDEGEE. The CDR3 sequence: CASSLDRGSSYNEQFF. CDR3 DNA: TGTGCCAGCAGCTTGGATCGCGGGAGCTCCTACAATGAGCAGTTCTTC.